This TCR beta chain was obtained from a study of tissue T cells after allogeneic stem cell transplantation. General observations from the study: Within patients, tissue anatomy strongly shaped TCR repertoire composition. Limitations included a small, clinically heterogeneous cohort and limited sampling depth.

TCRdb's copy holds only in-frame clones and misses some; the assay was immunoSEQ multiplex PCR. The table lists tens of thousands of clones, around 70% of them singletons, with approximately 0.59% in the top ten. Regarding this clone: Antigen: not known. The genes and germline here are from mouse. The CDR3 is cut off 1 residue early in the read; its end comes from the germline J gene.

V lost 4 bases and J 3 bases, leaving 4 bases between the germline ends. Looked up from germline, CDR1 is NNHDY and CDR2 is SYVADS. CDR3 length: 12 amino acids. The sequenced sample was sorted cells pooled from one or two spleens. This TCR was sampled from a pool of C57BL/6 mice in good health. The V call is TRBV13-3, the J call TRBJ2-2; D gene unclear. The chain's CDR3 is CASSPHTGQLYF. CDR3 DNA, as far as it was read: TGTGCCAGCAGTCCCCACACCGGGCAGCTCTAC. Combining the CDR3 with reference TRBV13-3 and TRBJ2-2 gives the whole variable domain EAAVTQSPRSKVAVTGGKVTLSCHQTNNHDYMYWYRQDTGHGLRLIHYSYVADSTEKGDIPDGYKASRPSQENFSLILELASLSQTAVYFCASSPHTGQLYFGEGSKLTVL.